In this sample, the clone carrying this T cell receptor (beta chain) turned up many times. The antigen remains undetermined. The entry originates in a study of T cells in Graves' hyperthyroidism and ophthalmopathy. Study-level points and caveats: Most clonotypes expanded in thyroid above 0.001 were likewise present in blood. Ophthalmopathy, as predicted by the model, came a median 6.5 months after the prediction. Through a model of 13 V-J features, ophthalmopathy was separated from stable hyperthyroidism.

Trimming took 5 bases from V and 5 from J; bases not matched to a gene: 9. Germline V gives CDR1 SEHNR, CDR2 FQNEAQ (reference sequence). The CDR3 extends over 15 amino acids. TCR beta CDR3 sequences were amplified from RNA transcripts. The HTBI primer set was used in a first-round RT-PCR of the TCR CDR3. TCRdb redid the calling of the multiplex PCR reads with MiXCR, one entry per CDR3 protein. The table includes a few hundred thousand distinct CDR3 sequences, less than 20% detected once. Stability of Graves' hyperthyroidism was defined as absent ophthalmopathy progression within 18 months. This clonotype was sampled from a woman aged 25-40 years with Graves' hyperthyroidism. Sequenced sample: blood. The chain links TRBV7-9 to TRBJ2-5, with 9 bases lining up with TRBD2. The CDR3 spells CASSLNSGSRETQYF. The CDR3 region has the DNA TGTGCCAGCAGCCTAAATAGCGGGAGCCGGGAGACCCAGTACTTC.